A selection of T cell receptor beta chains follows, all from one sample in a study of regulatory T cells in long-lasting Graves disease. TCRdb reprocessed the multiplex PCR reads with MiXCR, giving one entry per CDR3 protein. The sample holds some 600,000 distinct CDR3 sequences; about 16% are singletons and the top ten take 9.5% to 15%. These same data were also listed under a study on T cells in Graves' hyperthyroidism and ophthalmopathy.

The sequencing used peripheral blood mononuclear cells (PBMCs), collected at new diagnosis, from a patient treated with antithyroid drugs. These receptors all come from a young man with Graves disease. Each CDR3 is given with its conserved first and last residue. The order of the fields is J gene, V gene, CDR3 protein.

TRBJ2-7	TRBV20-1	CSAEREGVSYEQYF
TRBJ2-2	TRBV7-9	CASSSRAGGITGELFF
TRBJ2-2	TRBV7-6	CASSLNEAWNTGELFF
TRBJ2-1	TRBV3-1	CASSQSTSLEFF
TRBJ2-3	TRBV7-9	CASSTRDGHTDTQYF
TRBJ1-3	TRBV30	CAWRTPRRQGAGNTIYF
TRBJ1-2	TRBV9	CASSPPSPGQGFGYTF
TRBJ2-7	TRBV20-1	CSASPHTYEQYF
TRBJ2-5	TRBV20-1	CSVPGTGRETQYF
TRBJ2-7	TRBV7-9	CASSLAVRVDEQYF
TRBJ2-1	TRBV3-1	CASSPKSRGGEQFF
TRBJ2-7	TRBV28	CASSKTSRSYEQYF
TRBJ1-2	TRBV20-1	CSARDLTGNIYGYTF
TRBJ1-5	TRBV6-1	CASTQDSFNQPQHF
TRBJ1-3	TRBV4-2	CASTLTGTTGNTIYF
TRBJ1-2	TRBV5-8	CASSQGMVGTEVYTF
TRBJ1-5	TRBV20-1	CSASEFTAYSNQPQHF
TRBJ2-2	TRBV7-6	CASSSYWEKGARTGEPFF
TRBJ2-5	TRBV3-1	CASSQVFETQYF
TRBJ2-1	TRBV12-5	CASGFVVGLSSYNEQFF
TRBJ2-1	TRBV4-1	CASRHDHNEQFF
TRBJ1-1	TRBV19	CASTSKGVPHTEAFF
TRBJ2-1	TRBV20-1	CSAYGSSHNEQFF
TRBJ1-2	TRBV10-3	CAISVGPTTNYGYTF
TRBJ2-7	TRBV4-1	CASSQPGLAGGQSYEQYF
TRBJ2-3	TRBV7-9	CASSLASGGTDTQYF
TRBJ1-5	TRBV6-5	CASSYGQLYSNQPQHF
TRBJ2-5	TRBV7-2	CASSLGTSGRETQYF
TRBJ2-2	TRBV3-1	CASSQGDYAGELFF
TRBJ2-7	TRBV27	CASSSSHYYEQYF
TRBJ1-1	TRBV20-1	CSAPLGGVLPNTEAFF
TRBJ2-1	TRBV28	CASSPARVLDEQFF
TRBJ2-7	TRBV6-2/TRBV6-3	CASSYRDGGAYEQYF
TRBJ2-3	TRBV9	CASSAAGTRADTQYF
TRBJ2-7	TRBV13	CASSLTGQGADEQYF